These 10 T cell receptor beta chains were all obtained from the same sample, sequenced in a study of shared clonotypes between healthy human individuals. The data were produced by immunoSEQ multiplex PCR, yet TCRdb's version contains in-frame clones alone and is incomplete. The sample lists roughly 1,500,000 clones; approximately 98% were seen once. The specimen sequenced was naive CD4+ T cells sorted from blood. The subset is: CD45RA+ positively selected. Receptors originate from a man under 40 in good health.

This chain joins TRBV14 and TRBJ2-1, with 9 bases identical to TRBD2. V dropped 5 bases and J dropped 2; count of bases not matched to a gene: 4. The V gene's germline CDR1 is SGHDN and CDR2 FVKESK. The CDR3 runs 15 residues. CDR3 in amino acids: CASSAGTSPYNEQFF. DNA for the CDR3: TGTGCCAGCAGCGCCGGGACTAGCCCCTACAATGAGCAGTTCTTC.

The V and J genes are TRBV5-1 and TRBJ1-1; D unresolved. CDR1 and CDR2 (germline): SGHRS, YFSETQ. The CDR3 loop spans 14 amino acids. V lost 7 bases, J lost 3 bases, and 16 bases lay in between. The CDR3 DNA sequence: TGCGCCAGCCATCGACGCCCGAGGGACACTGAAGCTTTCTTT. Its translation: CASHRRPRDTEAFF. Variable domain in full (rest from reference TRBV5-1 and TRBJ1-1): KAGVTQTPRYLIKTRGQQVTLSCSPISGHRSVSWYQQTPGQGLQFLFEYFSETQRNKGNFPGRFSGRQFSNSRSEMNVSTLELGDSALYLCASHRRPRDTEAFFGQGTRLTVV.

This chain joins TRBV29-1 and TRBJ1-1, with D perhaps TRBD1 (5 bases). Germline CDR1 and CDR2: SQVTM and ANQGSEA. This CDR3 comprises 13 residues. The germline V and J ends were trimmed by 7 bases and 5 bases, with 17 bases remaining between them. DNA of the CDR3: TGCAGCGCCCAAAGTCAGGGTGAAACTGAAGCTTTCTTT. It translates to CSAQSQGETEAFF.

With regard to this clone: Other DNA sequences of this sample code for an identical CDR3. The chain uses TRBV7-2 and TRBJ2-5; D is undetermined. There are 14 residues in the CDR3. The germline V gene encodes CDR1 SGHTA and CDR2 FQGNSA. Between the trimmed V and J ends, which lost 2 bases and 2 bases, there was a span of 9 bases. Here the CDR3 reads CASSLSGSQETQYF. The CDR3 region has the DNA TGTGCCAGCAGCTTATCCGGTTCTCAAGAGACCCAGTACTTC.

This clone was seen only once. The J gene is TRBJ1-1, the V gene TRBV30, with no clear D. Trimming removed 8 bases from V and 0 bases from J, with 10 bases in between. Germline-derived CDR1 and CDR2 are GTSNPN and SVGIG (reference sequence). The CDR3 runs 12 residues. The CDR3 sequence: CAQAWMNTEAFF. For the CDR3, the DNA is TGTGCCCAAGCTTGGATGAACACTGAAGCTTTCTTT.

About this clone: The sample carries other DNA sequences with the same CDR3. This chain uses TRBV5-6 with TRBJ2-7, with D tentatively TRBD2 (6 bases). V was trimmed by 1 base and J by 1 base, leaving 6 bases between them. Germline V lookup: CDR1 SGHDT, CDR2 YYEEEE. The CDR3 totals 13 residues. The CDR3 reads CASSLRGSYEQYF. CDR3 coding DNA: TGTGCCAGCAGCTTGCGGGGGTCCTACGAGCAGTACTTC.

J is TRBJ2-1 and V is TRBV10-1; TRBD2 matches at 7 bases. CDR1 and CDR2 (germline): WNHNN, SYGVQD (reference sequence). This CDR3 spans 13 amino acids. The J segment lost 10 bases and the V segment lost 6 bases, leaving 9 bases of the junction unmatched. This CDR3 reads CASRQSLGGEQFF. Written as DNA, the CDR3 is TGCGCCAGCAGGCAGTCGTTGGGGGGGGAGCAGTTCTTC.

The sample holds one count of this clone. The gene calls are TRBV9 and TRBJ1-1, with D hard to call. The CDR3 loop spans 17 amino acids. Trimming removed 3 bases at V and 1 base at J, with 19 bases between. Germline loops: CDR1 SGDLS, CDR2 YYNGEE. CDR3 in DNA: TGTGCCAGCAGCGACAACCCGAGAGGGCAGCAGAACACTGAAGCTTTCTTT. Its protein product is CASSDNPRGQQNTEAFF.

Comment on this clone: A junction boundary mismatches the germline segment, possibly from a read error. The chain recombines TRBV5-1 with TRBJ2-3; 10 positions match TRBD2. The CDR3 consists of 16 residues. CDR1 and CDR2 from the germline V gene are SGHRS and YFSETQ. The CDR3 here is CASSPLAGETTHTQYF. For the CDR3, the DNA is TGCGCCAGCAGCCCCCTAGCGGGAGAGACCACACATACGCAGTATTTT.

This clone has a single count. The rearrangement links TRBV5-1 to TRBJ2-5; D not resolved. In germline, CDR1 is SGHRS, CDR2 YFSETQ. The CDR3 consists of 16 residues. The V gene lost 0 bases and the J gene lost 2 bases, with 14 bases spanning the gap. DNA of the CDR3: TGCGCCAGCAGCTTGGGGGCGCTGGCTGGACAAGAGACCCAGTACTTC. It is translated as CASSLGALAGQETQYF.